A selection of T cell receptor beta chains follows, all from one sample in a study of cytomegalovirus exposure and HLA in healthy donors. TCRdb keeps only in-frame clones here, not all; method: immunoSEQ multiplex PCR. The sample includes some 130,000 clones, around 73% of them seen just once. Sequencing input: PBMCs. The receptors stem from a female donor in good health and CMV-seronegative. Both conserved end residues are part of each CDR3. D genes are given only for firm matches. The size field is filled for only some rows; it gives once, few, many or a size class.

17	-	TRBJ1-2	TRBV4-3	-	TGCGCCAGCAGCCAAGTACCACCTTTAACAGTTAACTATGGCTACACCTTC	CASSQVPPLTVNYGYTF
16	-	TRBJ2-5	TRBV5-1	-	TGCGCCAGCAGCTTCGGCGGCTACTCCAAGGAAGAGACCCAGTACTTC	CASSFGGYSKEETQYF
15	few	TRBJ1-1	TRBV7-6	-	TGTGCCAGCAGCTTAGAGAACAGATTGAACACTGAAGCTTTCTTT	CASSLENRLNTEAFF
15	-	TRBJ2-1	TRBV28	-	TGTGCCAGCAGTTTAGACTACAGCTCCTACAATGAGCAGTTCTTC	CASSLDYSSYNEQFF
12	-	TRBJ1-1	TRBV7-9	TRBD1	TGTGCCAGCAGCTTACTCTCGTCCCCAGGGGGCTTT	CASSLLSSPGGF
14	-	TRBJ2-3	TRBV7-9	-	TGTGCCAGCAGCTCACGGGTTATACCAGATACGCAGTATTTT	CASSSRVIPDTQYF
11	few	TRBJ1-2	TRBV28	-	TGTGCCAGCAGTCGAGGCGATGGCTACACCTTC	CASSRGDGYTF
15	-	TRBJ1-4	TRBV4-3	-	TGCGCCAGCAGCATACGGACAGCGATCAGTGAAAAACTGTTTTTT	CASSIRTAISEKLFF
15	few	TRBJ1-4	TRBV15	-	TGTGCCACCAGCAGAGAGGAGGGAGCCCAGGAAAAACTGTTTTTT	CATSREEGAQEKLFF
13	few	TRBJ2-7	TRBV7-8	-	TGTGCCAGCAGCTCACTAGCTACCTACGAGCAGTACTTC	CASSSLATYEQYF
15	-	TRBJ2-2	TRBV4-2	-	TGTGCCAGTAGATTGGGGCGGGAGAACACCGGGGAGCTGTTTTTT	CASRLGRENTGELFF
14	-	TRBJ1-2	TRBV6-5	TRBD1	TGTGCCAGCAGGACACCGGGACAGGGTTACGGCTACACCTTC	CASRTPGQGYGYTF
13	-	TRBJ1-1	TRBV28	TRBD1	TGTGCCAGCAGCAAGACAGGGAGCACTGAAGCTTTCTTT	CASSKTGSTEAFF
12	-	TRBJ1-1	TRBV4-3	-	TGCGCCAGCAGCCATAGGGGGACTGAAGCTTTCTTT	CASSHRGTEAFF
15	-	TRBJ1-1	TRBV2	-	TGTGCCAGCAGTAACCCCCGGACAGTGAACACTGAAGCTTTCTTT	CASSNPRTVNTEAFF
16	-	TRBJ2-7	TRBV10-3	-	TGTGCCATCAGTGATCAAGGACACGGTGACTCCTACGAGCAGTACTTC	CAISDQGHGDSYEQYF
15	-	TRBJ1-4	TRBV5-1	TRBD1	TGCGCCAGCAGCTCACAGGGGCGGATTAATGAAAAACTGTTTTTT	CASSSQGRINEKLFF
15	-	TRBJ2-7	TRBV6-6	-	TGTGCCAGCAGCAAAACCCTAGCTTCTAGTGGCGAGCAGTACTTC	CASSKTLASSGEQYF
12	few	TRBJ2-5	TRBV7-6	-	TGTGCCAGCAGCTCCTTACAAGAGACCCAGTACTTC	CASSSLQETQYF
13	-	TRBJ2-1	TRBV28	TRBD2	TGTGCCAGCAGTTACCCTATACTAGCGGAGCAGTTCTTC	CASSYPILAEQFF
14	-	TRBJ2-5	TRBV7-2	-	TGTGCCAGCAGCTCCATGGCTTTCGAAGAGACCCAGTACTTC	CASSSMAFEETQYF
11	-	TRBJ2-3	TRBV20-1	-	TGCAGTGCTAGGCTCGGAGGTACGCAGTATTTT	CSARLGGTQYF
14	-	TRBJ2-4	TRBV7-3	-	TGTGCCAGCAGCCCTGGGCCAGACGAAGACATTCAGTACTTC	CASSPGPDEDIQYF
18	-	TRBJ1-1	TRBV7-2	-	TGTGCCAGCAGCTTAGCTTGGGAATTTAGGGGCTTGAACACTGAAGCTTTCTTT	CASSLAWEFRGLNTEAFF
14	once	TRBJ2-1	TRBV27	-	TGTGCCAGCAGTTTATCTGGCCGCAACAATGAGCAGTTCTTC	CASSLSGRNNEQFF
15	-	TRBJ2-5	TRBV4-3	-	TGCGCCAGCAGCCCCGGACAGATTATTAGGGAGACCCAGTACTTC	CASSPGQIIRETQYF
13	once	TRBJ2-7	TRBV4-1	TRBD1	TGCGCCAGCGGGGGACAGGGGGCTTGGGAGCAGTACTTC	CASGGQGAWEQYF
15	-	TRBJ2-5	TRBV5-4	TRBD2	TGTGCCAGCAGCCAAAGCGGGAGGGCCGGAGAGACCCAGTACTTC	CASSQSGRAGETQYF
18	-	TRBJ2-3	TRBV29-1	TRBD1	TGCAGCGTCCAAAGAACCGGGACAGGGGGCTCTAGGACAGATACGCAGTATTTT	CSVQRTGTGGSRTDTQYF
17	-	TRBJ2-1	TRBV30	TRBD2	TGTGCCTGGACTCATGGGACTAGCGGACTCTCCTACAATGAGCAGTTCTTC	CAWTHGTSGLSYNEQFF
16	-	TRBJ2-5	TRBV7-2	TRBD2	TGTGCCAGCAGTCGGACTAGCGGGACGTACCAAGAGACCCAGTACTTC	CASSRTSGTYQETQYF
15	-	TRBJ2-7	TRBV27	TRBD2	TGTGCCAGCAGTACCTTCACCACTAGCGCGAAAGAGCAGTACTTC	CASSTFTTSAKEQYF
16	-	TRBJ2-3	TRBV5-8	TRBD1	TGTGCCAGCAGCCCCGCGACAGGGTACGGGACAGATACGCAGTATTTT	CASSPATGYGTDTQYF
11	once	TRBJ1-2	TRBV28	-	TGTGCCAGCAGTTTACAGGGCAGCTACACCTTC	CASSLQGSYTF
16	-	TRBJ1-5	TRBV7-2	-	TGTGCCAGCAGCTTAGCGGGGGGGGCGTTAGGGCAGCCCCAGCATTTT	CASSLAGGALGQPQHF
15	-	TRBJ1-2	TRBV4-2	TRBD1	TGTGCCAGCAGCAACCTCCAGGGGGATAACTATGGCTACACCTTC	CASSNLQGDNYGYTF
13	once	TRBJ1-2	TRBV4-3	-	TGCGCCAGCAGCCAAGTTCAGGGGAATGGCTACACCTTC	CASSQVQGNGYTF
13	-	TRBJ2-7	TRBV18	-	TGTGCCAGCTCACCAGAGGCAGCCGGGGGGCAGTACTTC	CASSPEAAGGQYF
14	once	TRBJ1-1	TRBV29-1	-	TGCAGCGTTGAGGGGCTGGGGCCTAACACTGAAGCTTTCTTT	CSVEGLGPNTEAFF